These T cell receptor beta chains were read from a single sample in a study of OX40 agonist ivuxolimab in advanced cancers. TCRdb keeps only in-frame clones here, not all; method: immunoSEQ multiplex PCR. The sample lists about 98,000 clones, around nine tenths seen once, with around 0.52% in the top ten. Sample: CD4+ or CD8+ T cells sorted from blood, taken in a trial of the OX40 agonist ivuxolimab. These receptor sequences come from an adult with an advanced solid tumor such as melanoma, head and neck, liver or kidney cancer. Each CDR3 is given with its conserved first and last residue. Fields, in order: clone size, V gene, D gene, J gene, CDR3 DNA, CDR3 protein. The D gene is left open where the match is weak. A row's size may be missing; if present it is once, few, many or a size class.

size: -; V: TRBV11-1; D: TRBD1; J: TRBJ1-1; DNA: TGTGCCAGCAGCCCTGGACAGGGATTACCTGAAGCTTTCTTT; CDR3: CASSPGQGLPEAFF
size: -; V: TRBV28; D: -; J: TRBJ2-2; DNA: TGTGCCAGCCTATGGGGGACGAACACCGGGGAGCTGTTTTTT; CDR3: CASLWGTNTGELFF
size: -; V: TRBV5-6; D: -; J: TRBJ1-3; DNA: TGTGCCAGCACCCCGCGTTCCTCTGGAAACACCATATATTTT; CDR3: CASTPRSSGNTIYF
size: -; V: TRBV11-2; D: -; J: TRBJ2-2; DNA: TGTGCCAGCAGCTGGGCGGGCACCGGGGAGCTGTTTTTT; CDR3: CASSWAGTGELFF
size: few; V: TRBV2; D: -; J: TRBJ1-1; DNA: TGTGCCAGCAGTGATAGACAGGAACCGATACCTGAAGCTTTCTTT; CDR3: CASSDRQEPIPEAFF
size: few; V: TRBV6-5; D: -; J: TRBJ1-6; DNA: TGTGCCAGCAGCTCGGGAGCCGATTCACCCCTCCACTTT; CDR3: CASSSGADSPLHF
size: -; V: TRBV6-1; D: TRBD1; J: TRBJ2-7; DNA: TGTGCCAGCAGTGGGACAGGGGACGAGCAGTACTTC; CDR3: CASSGTGDEQYF
size: -; V: TRBV7-3; D: TRBD1; J: TRBJ1-2; DNA: TGTGCCAGCAGCCGGACAGGGGGCGTCTACTATGGCTACACCTTC; CDR3: CASSRTGGVYYGYTF
size: -; V: TRBV4-1; D: -; J: TRBJ1-4; DNA: TGCGCCAGCAGTCGACAGCCCACTAATGAAAAACTGTTTTTT; CDR3: CASSRQPTNEKLFF
size: -; V: TRBV5-1; D: -; J: TRBJ2-3; DNA: TGCGCCAGCAGCTTGGCCGGGACAGGGCCGGGAGGGGGTACGCAGTATTTT; CDR3: CASSLAGTGPGGGTQYF
size: -; V: TRBV5-1; D: -; J: TRBJ2-7; DNA: TGCGCCAGCAGCTTAAGTACCCAAAATCCCTACGAGCAGTACTTC; CDR3: CASSLSTQNPYEQYF
size: few; V: TRBV28; D: -; J: TRBJ1-5; DNA: TGTGCCAGCTACAGGAGGGGTAAGCCCCAGCATTTT; CDR3: CASYRRGKPQHF
size: -; V: TRBV6-6; D: -; J: TRBJ1-4; DNA: TGTGCCTCCTACGGTGGGGGGAATAATGAAAAACTGTTTTTT; CDR3: CASYGGGNNEKLFF
size: few; V: TRBV19; D: TRBD1; J: TRBJ1-1; DNA: TGTGCCAGTAGGACGACAGGGATGCGCGGTATGAACACTGAAGCTTTCTTT; CDR3: CASRTTGMRGMNTEAFF
size: -; V: TRBV7-9; D: -; J: TRBJ1-3; DNA: TGTGCCAGCAGTTCTGACAGTTCTGGAAACACCATATATTTT; CDR3: CASSSDSSGNTIYF
size: -; V: TRBV7-6; D: -; J: TRBJ2-3; DNA: TGTGCCAGCAGCACGGGACTTCGGGGGGATACGCAGTATTTT; CDR3: CASSTGLRGDTQYF
size: -; V: TRBV7-8; D: -; J: TRBJ2-7; DNA: TGTGCCAGCAGCTTAGCCCAGTGGGGGCCCAGCTCCTACGAGCAGTACTTC; CDR3: CASSLAQWGPSSYEQYF
size: -; V: TRBV18; D: -; J: TRBJ2-5; DNA: TGTGCCAGCTCCCCGGGAGAGGAGACCCAGTACTTC; CDR3: CASSPGEETQYF
size: -; V: TRBV7-9; D: -; J: TRBJ2-7; DNA: TGTGCCAGCAGCGCCGGGCCCACTTACGAGCAGTACTTC; CDR3: CASSAGPTYEQYF
size: once; V: TRBV10-3; D: TRBD1; J: TRBJ2-7; DNA: TGTGCCATCAGTAATGCTCCGGGGACAGGGGTGAAGGGCGAGCAGTACTTC; CDR3: CAISNAPGTGVKGEQYF
size: -; V: TRBV10-3; D: -; J: TRBJ2-2; DNA: TGTGCCATCAGTGAGCCAGGGACCGGGGAGCTGTTTTTT; CDR3: CAISEPGTGELFF
size: few; V: TRBV19; D: -; J: TRBJ2-7; DNA: TGTGCCAGTAGTAACCCGTGGGACGGAACCTACGAGCAGTACTTC; CDR3: CASSNPWDGTYEQYF
size: -; V: TRBV6-5; D: -; J: TRBJ2-7; DNA: TGTGCCAGCTCTTCTCCCGATTGGGAGCAGTACTTC; CDR3: CASSSPDWEQYF
size: -; V: TRBV18; D: -; J: TRBJ2-7; DNA: TGTGCCAGCTCCGACTCATATTCCAGATCCTACGAGCAGTACTTC; CDR3: CASSDSYSRSYEQYF
size: medium-sized; V: TRBV29-1; D: -; J: TRBJ1-5; DNA: TGCAGCGTTGGAGGGGGCAATCAGCCCCAGCATTTT; CDR3: CSVGGGNQPQHF
size: -; V: TRBV5-1; D: TRBD1; J: TRBJ1-5; DNA: TGCGCCAGCAGCTTCGGGACAGGGCAGGGGCAGCCCCAGCATTTT; CDR3: CASSFGTGQGQPQHF
size: once; V: TRBV13; D: -; J: TRBJ1-1; DNA: TGTGCCAGCAGCCTCCGGGGGCGGCAGAACACTGAAGCTTTCTTT; CDR3: CASSLRGRQNTEAFF
size: -; V: TRBV15; D: -; J: TRBJ1-2; DNA: TGTGCCACCAGCCCCGGGCGGGACTATGGCTACACCTTC; CDR3: CATSPGRDYGYTF
size: -; V: TRBV7-3; D: -; J: TRBJ2-1; DNA: TGTGCCAGCAGTTACGACAGGGGAGGGCTTTATGAGCAGTTCTTC; CDR3: CASSYDRGGLYEQFF
size: few; V: TRBV7-9; D: TRBD2; J: TRBJ2-7; DNA: TGTGCCAGCAGCTTAGGTGGGAGGGCGACCTTCTACGAGCAGTACTTC; CDR3: CASSLGGRATFYEQYF
size: -; V: TRBV5-1; D: -; J: TRBJ1-5; DNA: TGCGCCAGCAGCTTGGAGGGACCACAGCAGCCCCAGCATTTT; CDR3: CASSLEGPQQPQHF
size: -; V: TRBV5-1; D: -; J: TRBJ1-4; DNA: TGCGCCAGCAGCCTGCAAGCAACTAATGAAAAACTGTTTTTT; CDR3: CASSLQATNEKLFF
size: -; V: TRBV19; D: TRBD1; J: TRBJ2-6; DNA: TGTGCCAGTAGTGCACGACAGGGGTCTGGGGCCAACGTCCTGACTTTC; CDR3: CASSARQGSGANVLTF
size: -; V: TRBV11-2; D: -; J: TRBJ1-2; DNA: TGTGCCAGCAGCTTTGGGGGGTCCTATGGCTACACCTTC; CDR3: CASSFGGSYGYTF
size: -; V: TRBV19; D: TRBD1; J: TRBJ2-7; DNA: TGTGCCAGTAGCCTACAGGGGAGAAACTCCTACGAGCAGTACTTC; CDR3: CASSLQGRNSYEQYF
size: -; V: TRBV5-1; D: -; J: TRBJ2-2; DNA: TGCGCCAGCACCTCACAGGGAACGAACACCGGGGAGCTGTTTTTT; CDR3: CASTSQGTNTGELFF
size: -; V: TRBV10-2; D: -; J: TRBJ1-5; DNA: TGCGCCAGCAGGGGCGGCGATCAGCCCCAGCATTTT; CDR3: CASRGGDQPQHF
size: -; V: TRBV4-1; D: TRBD1; J: TRBJ2-7; DNA: TGCGCCAGCAGCCAACAACCTATCGGACAGGGCCTTATCTACGAGCAGTACTTC; CDR3: CASSQQPIGQGLIYEQYF
size: -; V: TRBV14; D: -; J: TRBJ1-3; DNA: TGTGCCAGCAGCCGGGACATAGTAACTGGAAACACCATATATTTT; CDR3: CASSRDIVTGNTIYF
size: -; V: TRBV5-4; D: -; J: TRBJ1-2; DNA: TGTGCCAGCAGCTTGGTCTCGGGAGGGCAAGGCTATGGCTACACCTTC; CDR3: CASSLVSGGQGYGYTF
size: once; V: TRBV7-3; D: TRBD1; J: TRBJ2-7; DNA: TGTGCCAGCTTCTCGGGGACAGCTTCCTACGAGCAGTACTTC; CDR3: CASFSGTASYEQYF
size: -; V: TRBV5-1; D: -; J: TRBJ2-6; DNA: TGCGCCAGCAGGGACAGCTCTGGGGCCAACGTCCTGACTTTC; CDR3: CASRDSSGANVLTF
size: -; V: TRBV5-1; D: -; J: TRBJ1-5; DNA: TGCGCCAGCAGCTTGGCCCCTAATCAGCCCCAGCATTTT; CDR3: CASSLAPNQPQHF
size: -; V: TRBV11-1; D: -; J: TRBJ2-3; DNA: TGTGCCAGCAGCTTGGGCGAAGATACGCAGTATTTT; CDR3: CASSLGEDTQYF
size: many; V: TRBV5-1; D: -; J: TRBJ1-1; DNA: TGCGCCAGCAGGCCTCCTTTGAACACTGAAGCTTTCTTT; CDR3: CASRPPLNTEAFF
size: -; V: TRBV5-4; D: TRBD1; J: TRBJ1-2; DNA: TGTGCCAGCAGCCGGGACAGGGGGCTCGGCTACACCTTC; CDR3: CASSRDRGLGYTF
size: -; V: TRBV19; D: -; J: TRBJ1-1; DNA: TGTGCCAGTAGTATAGACACTGAAGCTTTCTTT; CDR3: CASSIDTEAFF
size: -; V: TRBV5-6; D: -; J: TRBJ2-7; DNA: TGTGCCAGCAGCTTGGCTAGTAGTTCCTACGAGCAGTACTTC; CDR3: CASSLASSSYEQYF
size: -; V: TRBV7-3; D: -; J: TRBJ2-2; DNA: TGTGCCAGCAGCTCGGGGGCGAACACCGGGGAGCTGTTTTTT; CDR3: CASSSGANTGELFF
size: -; V: TRBV2; D: -; J: TRBJ1-2; DNA: TGTGCCAGCAGTGAAATCTCTCGGGGCAAGGCCTTC; CDR3: CASSEISRGKAF
size: -; V: TRBV15; D: TRBD1; J: TRBJ1-3; DNA: TGTGCCACCAGCCCCCCCTCGGACAGGGCGACTGGAAACACCATATATTTT; CDR3: CATSPPSDRATGNTIYF
size: -; V: TRBV7-2; D: TRBD1; J: TRBJ2-6; DNA: TGTGCCAGCAGCCCCAGGCCATTCCAGGGGGCTGTCGGGGCCAACGTCCTGACTTTC; CDR3: CASSPRPFQGAVGANVLTF
size: -; V: TRBV7-9; D: -; J: TRBJ2-7; DNA: TGTGCCAGCAGCTTATCCTACGAGCAGTACTTC; CDR3: CASSLSYEQYF